This entry is about one TCR beta chain. This table comes from immunoSEQ multiplex PCR, and its TCRdb copy is limited to in-frame clones, with some not included. This sample has roughly 38,000 clones, with approximately 87% found just once. Trimming took off 2 bases at V and 4 bases at J, with 7 bases between the two ends. Germline values: CDR1 SGHTA, CDR2 FQGNSA. There are 13 residues in the CDR3. The data derive from a study of OX40 agonist ivuxolimab in advanced cancers. Study as a whole: The diagnoses of dose-escalation patients were hepatocellular carcinoma, melanoma, renal cell or head and neck cancer.

The TCR originated in an adult with an advanced solid tumor such as melanoma, head and neck, liver or kidney cancer. The sample in question was CD4+ or CD8+ T cells sorted from blood, obtained in a trial of the OX40 agonist ivuxolimab. The chain carries TRBV7-2 and TRBJ2-3; D remains unclear. The CDR3 coding sequence is TGTGCCAGCAGCTTAATGGACGCAGATACGCAGTATTTT. Its translation is CASSLMDADTQYF.